A single sample is the source of the 7 T cell receptor beta chains below, sequenced in a study of cytomegalovirus exposure and HLA in healthy donors. The PCR employed 60 Vbeta primers together with 13 Jbeta primers. Assay: immunoSEQ multiplex PCR; the TCRdb copy retains only in-frame clones and omits some. The repertoire holds more than 85,000 clones, with over 70% as singletons. The sample consisted of PBMCs. The receptors were gathered from a boy between 10 and 17 years old in good health and CMV-seronegative.

The chain employs TRBV9 and TRBJ1-1, with D unclear. Germline loops: CDR1 SGDLS, CDR2 YYNGEE. V lost 0 bases and J lost 3, with 3 bases in between. There are 12 residues in the CDR3. CDR3 DNA: TGTGCCAGCAGCGTAGCAGACACTGAAGCTTTCTTT. Encoded protein: CASSVADTEAFF. The complete variable domain, with remaining parts taken from reference TRBV9 and TRBJ1-1, reads DSGVTQTPKHLITATGQRVTLRCSPRSGDLSVYWYQQSLDQGLQFLIQYYNGEERAKGNILERFSAQQFPDLHSELNLSSLELGDSALYFCASSVADTEAFFGQGTRLTVV.

The chain is built from TRBV28 and TRBJ1-5; 9 bases agree with TRBD1. The CDR3 has 15 residues. Germline CDR1 is MDHEN and CDR2 is SYDVKM. J lost 6 bases, V lost 5 bases, and 8 bases had no gene match. Here the CDR3 reads CASSLAQGAVQPQHF. The CDR3 DNA reads TGTGCCAGCAGTCTTGCACAGGGGGCCGTTCAGCCCCAGCATTTT.

V usage is TRBV29-1 and J usage is TRBJ2-5; TRBD2 matches at 12 bases. Unmatched junction bases numbered 15, after V lost 1 base and J lost 12 bases. Germline loops: CDR1 SQVTM, CDR2 ANQGSEA. The CDR3 length is 16 residues. CDR3 bases: TGCAGCGTTGAAGTTTCCGGGCGGCTAGCGGGGGGGCTTAAGTACTTC. Protein product: CSVEVSGRLAGGLKYF.

This sequence joins TRBV6-5 and TRBJ2-7; D possibly corresponds to TRBD2 (5 bases). Trimming removed 4 bases from V and 5 bases from J, with 15 bases in between. CDR1 is MNHEY and CDR2 is SVGAGI in the germline V gene. There are 14 residues in the CDR3. CDR3 nucleotide sequence: TGTGCCAGCAGTTTTCTTGGGAGAGTCGACGAGCAGTACTTC. Translation: CASSFLGRVDEQYF.

The chain joins TRBV18 to TRBJ1-1; no clear D gene. Germline assignment: CDR1 KGHSH and CDR2 LQKENI. V was pared by 5 bases and J by 1 base, with 8 bases between. The CDR3 runs 13 residues. This CDR3 is CASSSAGNTEAFF. The CDR3 DNA reads TGTGCCAGCTCATCTGCAGGGAACACTGAAGCTTTCTTT.

The chain joins TRBV7-2 to TRBJ1-2; D ambiguous. Germline assignment: CDR1 SGHTA and CDR2 FQGNSA. CDR3 length: 13 residues. Trimming took off 5 bases at V and 5 bases at J, with 12 bases between the two ends. CDR3 DNA: TGTGCCAGCAGCCCAGAGGCCATATATGGCTACACCTTC. Protein: CASSPEAIYGYTF.

This clone was found once. The gene calls are TRBV4-3 and TRBJ2-3, with a possible D match to TRBD1 (5 bases). The CDR3 is 15 amino acids. Germline CDR1 LGHNA, CDR2 YSLEER. Deletions cut 1 base from V and 0 bases from J, with 8 bases between. The CDR3 loop is CASSQARASTDTQYF. CDR3 sequence (DNA): TGCGCCAGCAGCCAAGCCAGGGCCAGCACAGATACGCAGTATTTT.